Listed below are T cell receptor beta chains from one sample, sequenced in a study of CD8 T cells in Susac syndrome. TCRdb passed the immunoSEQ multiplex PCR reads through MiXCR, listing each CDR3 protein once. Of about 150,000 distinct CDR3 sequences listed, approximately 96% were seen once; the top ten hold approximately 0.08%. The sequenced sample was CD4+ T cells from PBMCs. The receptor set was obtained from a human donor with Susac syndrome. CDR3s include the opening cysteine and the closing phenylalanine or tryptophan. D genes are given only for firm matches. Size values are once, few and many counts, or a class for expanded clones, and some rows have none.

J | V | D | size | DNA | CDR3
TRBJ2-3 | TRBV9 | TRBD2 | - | TGTGCCAGCAGCCTTAGCGGGGCCACCACAGATACGCAGTATTTT | CASSLSGATTDTQYF
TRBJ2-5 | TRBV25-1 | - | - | TGTGCCAGCAGTGGGGTGGCGCCCCACCAAGAGACCCAGTACTTC | CASSGVAPHQETQYF
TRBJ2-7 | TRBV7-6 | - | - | TGTGCCAGCAGTTCGAGAAACCAACCTCGGGAGCAGTACTTC | CASSSRNQPREQYF
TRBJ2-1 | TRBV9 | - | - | TGTGCCAGCAGCGTAGGGACTCTCCACAATGAGCAGTTCTTC | CASSVGTLHNEQFF
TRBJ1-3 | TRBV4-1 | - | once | TGCGCCAGCAGCCCCCTGGGGGTTCACTCTGGAAACACCATATATTTT | CASSPLGVHSGNTIYF
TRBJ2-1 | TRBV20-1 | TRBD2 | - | TGCAGTGCTCGCAGACTACTAGCGGGAGACCACAATGAGCAGTTCTTC | CSARRLLAGDHNEQFF
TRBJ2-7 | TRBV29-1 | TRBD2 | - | TGCAGCGTGGGAACCGGGACTATGCCAACCTACGAGCAGTACTTC | CSVGTGTMPTYEQYF
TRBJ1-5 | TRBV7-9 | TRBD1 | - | TGTGCCAGCAGCCTCGACAGGGGCATCAATCAGCCCCAGCATTTT | CASSLDRGINQPQHF
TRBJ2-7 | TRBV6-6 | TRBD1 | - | TGTGCCACCCGACAGGGGAGTCCCGAGCAGTACTTC | CATRQGSPEQYF
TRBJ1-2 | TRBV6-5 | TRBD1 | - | TGTGCCAGCACCCCGGGACAGCCAGTCTATGGCTACACCTTC | CASTPGQPVYGYTF
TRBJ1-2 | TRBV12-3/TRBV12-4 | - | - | TGTGCCAGCAGTTTAGTTGACTACACCTTC | CASSLVDYTF
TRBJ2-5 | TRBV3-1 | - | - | TGTGCCAGCAGCCAAAATGCTAGATCGGAGGAGACCCAGTACTTC | CASSQNARSEETQYF
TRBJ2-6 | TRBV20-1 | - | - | TGCAGTGCTAGTGCCCCGGGGGCCAACGTCCTGACTTTC | CSASAPGANVLTF
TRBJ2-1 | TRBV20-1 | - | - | TGCAGTGCCAGTGGGGTGAGCTCCTACAATGAGCAGTTCTTC | CSASGVSSYNEQFF
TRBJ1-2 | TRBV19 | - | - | TGTGCCAGTAGCGAGAGGGGTAACTATGGCTACACCTTC | CASSERGNYGYTF
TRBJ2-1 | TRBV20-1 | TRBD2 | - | TGCAGTGCTAGAGAACGGACTAGCGCCGAGCAGTTCTTC | CSARERTSAEQFF
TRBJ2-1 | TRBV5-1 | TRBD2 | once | TGCGCCAGCAGCCCGGGACTAGCGGGAGTGGTTGAGCAGTTCTTC | CASSPGLAGVVEQFF
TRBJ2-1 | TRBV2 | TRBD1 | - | TGTGCCAGCAGCCGACAGGGGATGGGCAATGAGCAGTTCTTC | CASSRQGMGNEQFF
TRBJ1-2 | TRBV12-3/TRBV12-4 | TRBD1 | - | TGTGCCAGCAGAGAGACCGGGACAGGGCGCTATGGCTACACCTTC | CASRETGTGRYGYTF
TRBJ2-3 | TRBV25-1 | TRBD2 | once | TGTGCCAGCAGTAGCGGGGGGAGAGATACGCAGTATTTT | CASSSGGRDTQYF
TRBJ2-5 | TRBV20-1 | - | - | TGCAGTGCTAGTCGATGGGAGAATTGGTACCAAGAGACCCAGTACTTC | CSASRWENWYQETQYF
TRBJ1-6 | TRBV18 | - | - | TGTGCCAGCTCACCTCGGGACCCCGGGGGGAATTCACCCCTCCACTTT | CASSPRDPGGNSPLHF
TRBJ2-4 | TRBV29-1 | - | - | TGCAGCGTTGAGGTGCATGATGGTAGCATTCAGTACTTC | CSVEVHDGSIQYF
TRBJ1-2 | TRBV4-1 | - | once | TGCGCCAGCAGCCAAAAGGAGAACTATGGCTACACCTTC | CASSQKENYGYTF
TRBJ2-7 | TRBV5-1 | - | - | TGCGCCAGCAGCGACCCCAGGGGCTCCTACGAGCAGTACTTC | CASSDPRGSYEQYF
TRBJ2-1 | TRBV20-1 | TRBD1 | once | TGCAGTGCAACACCAGGGGGCTTGGAGGCCCGGGAGCAGTTCTTC | CSATPGGLEAREQFF
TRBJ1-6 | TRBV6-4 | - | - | TGTGCCAGCAGTGAATTCGGGGGGAATTCACCCCTCCACTTT | CASSEFGGNSPLHF
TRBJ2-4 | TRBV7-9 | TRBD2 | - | TGTGCCAGCAGCGCGAGCGGGATGAGCCTGGGCATTCAGTACTTC | CASSASGMSLGIQYF
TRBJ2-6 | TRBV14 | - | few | TGTGCCAGCAGCCCTGGGGCCAACGTCCTGACTTTC | CASSPGANVLTF
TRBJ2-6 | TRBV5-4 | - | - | TGTGCCAGCAGCTTGGTAGTGGGCTCTGGGGCCAACGTCCTGACTTTC | CASSLVVGSGANVLTF
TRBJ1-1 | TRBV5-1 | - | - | TGCGCCAGCAGCTTGGCGCAGGAAGGGGAAGCTTTCTTT | CASSLAQEGEAFF
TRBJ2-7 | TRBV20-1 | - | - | TGCAGTGCTAGGGAGTCGGGGGTCGAGCAGTACTTC | CSARESGVEQYF
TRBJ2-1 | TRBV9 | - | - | TGTGCCAGCAGCGTAGCGGAGAGGAATGAGCAGTTCTTC | CASSVAERNEQFF
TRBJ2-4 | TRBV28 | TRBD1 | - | TGTGCCAGCACCCCCCCACAGGGGTACATTCAGTACTTC | CASTPPQGYIQYF
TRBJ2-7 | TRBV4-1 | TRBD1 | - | TGCGCCAGCAGCCAATCCCCCGGGACAGGGAATAACGAGCAGTACTTC | CASSQSPGTGNNEQYF
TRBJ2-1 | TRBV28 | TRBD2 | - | TGTGCCAGCAACCCCCTCGGGACTAGACTGTTCTTC | CASNPLGTRLFF
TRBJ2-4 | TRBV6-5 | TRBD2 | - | TGTGCCAGCAGTTACGGGTCAGGATTAGCGGGGAAAAACATTCAGTACTTC | CASSYGSGLAGKNIQYF
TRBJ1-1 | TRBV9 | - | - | TGTGCCAGCAGCTCCGACTACGGGGCTGAAGCTTTCTTT | CASSSDYGAEAFF
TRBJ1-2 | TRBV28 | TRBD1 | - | TGTGCCAGCAGTCAAGGACAGGGGATTACCTATGGCTACACCTTC | CASSQGQGITYGYTF
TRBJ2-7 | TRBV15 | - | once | TGTGCCACCAGCAGAGGCGGGACAGACGAGCAGTACTTC | CATSRGGTDEQYF
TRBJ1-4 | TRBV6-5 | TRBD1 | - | TGTGCCAGCGGTTCGGACAGGGGGCTTGGAAAACTGTTTTTT | CASGSDRGLGKLFF
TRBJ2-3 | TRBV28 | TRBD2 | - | TGTGCCACATACGCGGCTAGCGGGGTTAGCACAGATACGCAGTATTTT | CATYAASGVSTDTQYF
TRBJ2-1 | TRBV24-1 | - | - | TGTGCCACCAGGGGAGGGGGTAGAAATGAGCAGTTCTTC | CATRGGGRNEQFF
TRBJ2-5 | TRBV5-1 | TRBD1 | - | TGCGCCAGCAGCTCCACTCCTGGGACAGAAGAGACCCAGTACTTC | CASSSTPGTEETQYF
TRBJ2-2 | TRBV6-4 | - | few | TGTGCCAGCAGTGAGGCGAACACCGGGGAGCTGTTTTTT | CASSEANTGELFF
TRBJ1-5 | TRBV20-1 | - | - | TGCAGTGCTACTGAGGGATCGGGCAATCAGCCCCAGCATTTT | CSATEGSGNQPQHF
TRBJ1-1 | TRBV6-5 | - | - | TGTGCCAGCAGTTCCCCGGGGGTCCGGGGGACTGAAGCTTTCTTT | CASSSPGVRGTEAFF
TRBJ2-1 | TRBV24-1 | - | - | TGTGCCACCAGTGATCTGTCGGGAGAAATCGCCGAGCAGTTCTTC | CATSDLSGEIAEQFF
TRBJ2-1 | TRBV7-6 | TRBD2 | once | TGTGCCAGCAGCCGGGGACTAGCGGGGAACAATGAGCAGTTCTTC | CASSRGLAGNNEQFF
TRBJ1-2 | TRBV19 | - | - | TGTGCCAGTAGTCCTGGACGGACAGAAGACTATGGCTACACCTTC | CASSPGRTEDYGYTF